This TCR beta chain is drawn from a study of cytomegalovirus exposure and HLA in healthy donors. Whole-study results and caveats: Later, an analysis showed that TCR beta chains associated with HLA were more clonally expanded than others that were equally common. In a later analysis, a missense DCLRE1C variant was linked to TCR beta V- and J-gene trimming. In an earlier analysis, about 87% or about 30%: the productive usage of most TCR beta V segments. Cytomegalovirus-associated TCR beta chains were listed, numbering roughly 150.

CDR3 length: 16 residues. Germline CDR1 SGHRS, CDR2 YFSETQ. V dropped 0 bases and J dropped 3; count of bases not matched to a gene: 8. The PCR ran on 60 Vbeta and 13 Jbeta primers. The assay was immunoSEQ multiplex PCR, and TCRdb's table has in-frame clones only and misses some. The table shows 120,000 to 150,000 clones, with just under 85% occurring only once. Only a few counts were recorded for this clone. Its antigen is currently unknown. The rearrangement links TRBV5-1 to TRBJ2-7; 8 bases are a match to TRBD1. This clonotype was sampled from a woman aged 40 to 50 in good health and CMV-seronegative. What was sequenced was PBMCs. CDR3 nucleotides: TGCGCCAGCAGCTTGGCTGACAGGGGCTCTTACTACGAGCAGTACTTC. Translated: CASSLADRGSYYEQYF.